One sample yielded the 13 T cell receptor beta chains listed below, sequenced in a study of T-cell memory formation after mild COVID-19. TCRdb reprocessed the 5' RACE reads via MiXCR and lists one record per CDR3 protein. Of roughly 380,000 distinct CDR3 sequences in the sample, under 30% were seen once. The source material was PBMCs or a T cell subset sorted from them (not recorded which). All receptors derive from an adult woman who had mild COVID-19 (a few samples of this study predate the infection). Cell type and time point are not known.

This clonotype came up many times. The rearrangement uses TRBV24-1 and TRBJ2-2; 7 bases line up with TRBD1. V lost 4 bases to trimming and J lost 5 bases; unmatched junction nucleotides: 3. This CDR3 has 14 amino acids. The germline V gene encodes CDR1 KGHDR and CDR2 SFDVKD. CDR3 sequence: CATSEQGWTGELFF. As DNA, the CDR3 is TGTGCCACCAGTGAACAGGGGTGGACCGGGGAGCTGTTTTTT.

This clonotype was detected a few times. The rearrangement uses TRBV12-3 or TRBV12-4 and TRBJ2-7; the D gene is possibly TRBD2 (6 bases). The CDR3 totals 13 residues. V lost 6 bases, J lost 4 bases, and 13 bases lay in between. CDR3 sequence: CASRGTEGYEQYF. CDR3 coding DNA: TGTGCCAGCAGAGGGACGGAGGGATACGAGCAGTACTTC.

CDR3 coding DNA: TGTGCCAGCTCCCAACCCGAGACGGCAGCCAAAAACATTCAGTACTTC. The encoded protein is CASSQPETAAKNIQYF. V gene TRBV6-2 or TRBV6-3 combines with J gene TRBJ2-4; D unresolved. Germline V gene lookup returns CDR1 MNHEY and CDR2 SVGEGT. The CDR3 runs to 16 residues. V was pared by 8 bases and J by 0 bases, with 17 bases between.

This rearrangement joins TRBV24-1 to TRBJ2-6, with 7 bases identical to TRBD1. V shed 6 bases and J 0 bases; nucleotides not matched to a gene: 7. The CDR3 extends over 17 amino acids. From germline, CDR1 is KGHDR and CDR2 SFDVKD. CDR3 sequence (DNA): TGTGCCACCAGTACCGGGACAGCGATCTCTGGGGCCAACGTCCTGACTTTC. It encodes CATSTGTAISGANVLTF.

The J gene is TRBJ2-5, the V gene TRBV7-8; 9 positions match TRBD1. The CDR3 covers 15 residues. V shed 5 bases, J shed 0 bases, and the junction held 4 bases outside the gene matches. Germline V gene lookup returns CDR1 SGHVS and CDR2 FQNEAQ. The CDR3 nucleotides read TGTGCCAGCAGCCCTGGGACAGGGTACCAAGAGACCCAGTACTTC. Its translation: CASSPGTGYQETQYF. Together with reference TRBV7-8 and TRBJ2-5, the CDR3 gives the full variable domain: GAGVSQSPRYKVAKRGQDVALRCDPISGHVSLFWYQQALGQGPEFLTYFQNEAQLDKSGLPSDRFFAERPEGSVSTLKIQRTQQEDSAVYLCASSPGTGYQETQYFGPGTRLLVL.

J is TRBJ2-3 and V is TRBV18; 8 nucleotides match TRBD2. The V segment lost 2 bases and the J segment 0 bases; nucleotides outside the gene matches: 4. The length of the CDR3 is 16 residues. The germline gives CDR1 KGHSH, CDR2 LQKENI. The chain's CDR3 is CASSPTGGSSTDTQYF. In DNA, the CDR3 is TGTGCCAGCTCACCAACGGGGGGGTCTAGCACAGATACGCAGTATTTT.

In this sample, this clonotype turned up once. This chain links TRBV6-1 with TRBJ2-7, with D perhaps TRBD1 (5 bases). Per germline, CDR1 MNHNS and CDR2 SASEGT. The CDR3 covers 12 residues. V gave up 9 bases and J gave up 2 bases, with 11 bases separating them. The CDR3 bases are TGTGCCAGTAGGACACAAACCTACGAGCAGTACTTC. It specifies CASRTQTYEQYF.

CDR3 sequence: CASSVQGIGSYEQYF. The CDR3 coding sequence is TGTGCCAGCAGCGTCCAGGGAATTGGCTCCTACGAGCAGTACTTC. The V gene is TRBV9, the J gene TRBJ2-7, with D possibly matching TRBD1 (5 bases). Germline lookup yields CDR1 SGDLS and CDR2 YYNGEE. This CDR3 region has 15 residues. The V end lost 2 bases, the J end lost 0 bases, and 12 bases lay between the germline ends.

The V and J genes are TRBV27 and TRBJ2-3; TRBD2 agrees at 10 bases. V lost 6 bases and J lost 1; bases outside the gene matches: 4. There are 15 residues in the CDR3. Per germline, CDR1 MNHEY and CDR2 SMNVEV (reference sequence). The CDR3 sequence: CASRRAGGGTDTQYF. DNA for the CDR3: TGTGCCAGCAGGAGAGCGGGAGGGGGCACAGATACGCAGTATTTT.

This clonotype was detected only a few times. The rearrangement uses TRBV24-1 and TRBJ1-2; D unclear. The CDR3 is made up of 14 amino acids. CDR1 and CDR2 (germline): KGHDR, SFDVKD. Trimming removed 4 bases from V and 6 bases from J, with 14 bases in between. CDR3 in amino acids: CATSDPGRVDGYTF. The CDR3 DNA reads as TGTGCCACCAGTGACCCCGGGAGGGTCGATGGCTACACCTTC.

The chain uses TRBV12-3 or TRBV12-4 and TRBJ2-5; 9 positions agree with TRBD1. The V gene end was trimmed by 1 base and the J gene end by 5 bases; junction bases not matched to a gene: 8. This CDR3 comprises 16 residues. The CDR3 reads CASSLVHTGGRETQYF. CDR3 coding DNA: TGTGCCAGCAGTTTAGTTCATACAGGGGGCCGTGAGACCCAGTACTTC.

The chain uses TRBV7-9 and TRBJ2-2; D not resolved. From germline, CDR1 is SEHNR and CDR2 FQNEAQ (reference sequence). Trimming removed 2 bases from V and 1 base from J, with 8 bases in between. The CDR3 consists of 15 residues. This CDR3 reads CASSLRPLNTGELFF. CDR3 coding DNA: TGTGCCAGCAGCTTAAGACCTTTGAACACCGGGGAGCTGTTTTTT.

This clonotype was picked up a small number of times. V is TRBV24-1 and J is TRBJ2-3; D is uncertain. The CDR3 totals 11 residues. Between the trimmed V and J ends, which lost 9 bases and 4 bases, there was a span of 7 bases. Germline V gene sequence: CDR1 KGHDR, CDR2 SFDVKD. The CDR3 region has the DNA TGTGCCACCCAACACGCAGATACGCAGTATTTT. Its translation is CATQHADTQYF.